The clone carrying this T cell receptor beta chain was detected once. In germline, CDR1 is SGHTS, CDR2 YDEGEE. The CDR3 runs to 13 residues. V shed 4 bases, J shed 4 bases, and the junction held 4 bases outside the gene matches. Per the study methods: Reference gene primer amplification gave estimated nucleated cell counts. Repertoires were generated with immunoSEQ multiplex PCR, while TCRdb's copy carries only in-frame clones and drops some. That table is the source of V, J and clone size, and D and trimming were worked out from the DNA. The sample contains approximately 170,000 clones, about 83% of which appear only once. This sample stems from a study of blood T cell repertoires in COVID-19. Study-wide background: PBMCs, B-cell-depleted T cells, or T cells were the source of the cDNA or gDNA that made up the material.

The TCR was taken from a woman aged 70-85 years who had recovered from COVID-19. The sample comprised peripheral blood. This rearrangement joins TRBV5-8 to TRBJ1-2; 7 bases fit TRBD1. DNA of the CDR3: TGTGCCAGCAGCCAGGGACAGTCCTATGGCTACACCTTC. It yields the protein CASSQGQSYGYTF. Together with reference TRBV5-8 and TRBJ1-2, the CDR3 gives the full variable domain: EAGVTQSPTHLIKTRGQQATLRCSPISGHTSVYWYQQALGLGLQFLLWYDEGEERNRGNFPPRFSGRQFPNYSSELNVNALELEDSALYLCASSQGQSYGYTFGSGTRLTVV.